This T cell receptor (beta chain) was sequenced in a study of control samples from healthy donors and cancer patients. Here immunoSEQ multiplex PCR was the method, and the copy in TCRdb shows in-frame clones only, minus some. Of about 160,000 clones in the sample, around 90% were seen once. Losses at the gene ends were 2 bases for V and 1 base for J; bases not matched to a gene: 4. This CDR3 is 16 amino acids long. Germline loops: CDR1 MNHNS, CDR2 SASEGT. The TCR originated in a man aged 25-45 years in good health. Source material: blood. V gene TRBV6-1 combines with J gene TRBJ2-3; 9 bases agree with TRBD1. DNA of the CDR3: TGTGCCAGCAGTGAACCGGGACAGGGAGGCACAGATACGCAGTATTTT. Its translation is CASSEPGQGGTDTQYF.